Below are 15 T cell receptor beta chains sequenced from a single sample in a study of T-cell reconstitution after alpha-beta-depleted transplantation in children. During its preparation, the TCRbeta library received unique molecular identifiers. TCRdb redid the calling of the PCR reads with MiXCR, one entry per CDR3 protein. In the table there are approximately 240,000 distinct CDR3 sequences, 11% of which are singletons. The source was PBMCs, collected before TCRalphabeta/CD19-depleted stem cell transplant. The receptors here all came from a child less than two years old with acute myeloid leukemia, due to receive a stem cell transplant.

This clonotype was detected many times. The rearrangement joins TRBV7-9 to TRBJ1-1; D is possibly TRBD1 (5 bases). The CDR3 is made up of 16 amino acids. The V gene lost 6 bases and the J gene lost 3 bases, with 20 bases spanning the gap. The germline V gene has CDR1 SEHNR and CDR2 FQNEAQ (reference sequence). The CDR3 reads CASRPKSGMGHTEAFF. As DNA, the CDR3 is TGTGCCAGCAGACCAAAATCAGGGATGGGGCACACTGAAGCTTTCTTT.

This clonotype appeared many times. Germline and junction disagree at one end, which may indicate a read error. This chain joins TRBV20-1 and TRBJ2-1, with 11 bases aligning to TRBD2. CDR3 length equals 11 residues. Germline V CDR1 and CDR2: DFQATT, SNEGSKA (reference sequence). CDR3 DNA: TGCAGTGCTAGGTTAGCGGGAGGGCCGATCTTC. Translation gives CSARLAGGPIF.

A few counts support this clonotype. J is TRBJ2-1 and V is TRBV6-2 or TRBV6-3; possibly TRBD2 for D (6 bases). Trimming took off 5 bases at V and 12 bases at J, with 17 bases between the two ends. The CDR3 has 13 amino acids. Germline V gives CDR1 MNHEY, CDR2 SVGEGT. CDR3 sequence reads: CASSPTSSVPQFF. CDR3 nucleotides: TGTGCCAGCAGTCCTACTTCTAGCGTTCCGCAGTTCTTC.

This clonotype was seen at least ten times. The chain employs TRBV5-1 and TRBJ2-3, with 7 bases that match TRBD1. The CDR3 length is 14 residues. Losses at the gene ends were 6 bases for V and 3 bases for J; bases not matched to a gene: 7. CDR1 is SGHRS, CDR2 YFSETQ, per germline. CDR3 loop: CASTLTGKTDTQYF. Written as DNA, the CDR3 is TGCGCCAGCACCCTGACAGGGAAGACAGATACGCAGTATTTT.

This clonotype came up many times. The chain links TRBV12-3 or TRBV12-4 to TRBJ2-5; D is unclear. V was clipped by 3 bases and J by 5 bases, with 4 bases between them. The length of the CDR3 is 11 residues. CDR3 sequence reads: CASSFWETQYF. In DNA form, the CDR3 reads TGTGCCAGCAGTTTTTGGGAGACCCAGTACTTC.

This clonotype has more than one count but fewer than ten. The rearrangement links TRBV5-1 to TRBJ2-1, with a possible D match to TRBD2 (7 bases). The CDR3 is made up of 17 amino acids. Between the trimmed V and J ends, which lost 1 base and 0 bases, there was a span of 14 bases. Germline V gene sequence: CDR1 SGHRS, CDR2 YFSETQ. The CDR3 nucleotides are TGCGCCAGCAGCTTGTGGGGGGGGGCCAGCTCCTACAATGAGCAGTTCTTC. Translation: CASSLWGGASSYNEQFF.

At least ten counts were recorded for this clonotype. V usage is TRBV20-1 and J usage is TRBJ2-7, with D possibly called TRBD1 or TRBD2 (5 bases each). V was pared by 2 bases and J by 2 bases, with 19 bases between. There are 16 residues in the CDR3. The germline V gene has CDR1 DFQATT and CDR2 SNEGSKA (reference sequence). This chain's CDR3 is CSARSLGAKHPYEQYF. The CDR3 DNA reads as TGCAGTGCTAGATCTCTCGGGGCCAAACACCCCTACGAGCAGTACTTC.

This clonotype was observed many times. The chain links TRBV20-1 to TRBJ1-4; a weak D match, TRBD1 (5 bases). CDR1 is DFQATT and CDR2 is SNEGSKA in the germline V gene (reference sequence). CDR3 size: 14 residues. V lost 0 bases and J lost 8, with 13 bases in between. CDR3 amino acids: CSARDPGGGEKLFF. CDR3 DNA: TGCAGTGCTAGAGATCCGGGGGGTGGCGAAAAACTGTTTTTT.

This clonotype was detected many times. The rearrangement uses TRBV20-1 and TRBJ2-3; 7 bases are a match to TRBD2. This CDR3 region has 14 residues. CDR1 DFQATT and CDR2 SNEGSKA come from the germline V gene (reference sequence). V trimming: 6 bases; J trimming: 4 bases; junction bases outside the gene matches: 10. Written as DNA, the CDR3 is TGCAGTGCCCTCAAAGCGGGACCCGCAGATACGCAGTATTTT. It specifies CSALKAGPADTQYF.

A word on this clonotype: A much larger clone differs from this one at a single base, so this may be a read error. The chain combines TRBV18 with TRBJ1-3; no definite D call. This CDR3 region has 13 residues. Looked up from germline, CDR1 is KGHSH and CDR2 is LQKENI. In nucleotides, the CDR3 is TGTGTCAGCTCACCAGGTTCTGGAAACACCATATATTTT. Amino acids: CVSSPGSGNTIYF.

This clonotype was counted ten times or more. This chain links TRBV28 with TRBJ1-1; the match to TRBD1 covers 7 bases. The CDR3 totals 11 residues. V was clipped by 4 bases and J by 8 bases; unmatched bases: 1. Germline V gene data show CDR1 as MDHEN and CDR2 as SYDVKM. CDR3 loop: CASSSRGEAFF. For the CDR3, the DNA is TGTGCCAGCAGTTCCAGGGGGGAAGCTTTCTTT.

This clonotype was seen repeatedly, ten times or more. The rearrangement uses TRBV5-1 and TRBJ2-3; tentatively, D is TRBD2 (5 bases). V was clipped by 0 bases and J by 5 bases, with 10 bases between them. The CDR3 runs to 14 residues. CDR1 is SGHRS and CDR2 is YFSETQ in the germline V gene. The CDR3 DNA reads TGCGCCAGCAGCTTGGCCGCCGGGGAAGATACGCAGTATTTT. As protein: CASSLAAGEDTQYF.

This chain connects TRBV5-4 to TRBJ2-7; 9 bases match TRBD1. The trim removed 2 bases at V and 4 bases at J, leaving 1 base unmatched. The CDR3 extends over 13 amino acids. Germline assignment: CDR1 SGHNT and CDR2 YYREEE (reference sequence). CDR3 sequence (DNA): TGTGCCAGCAGCTTTGACAGGGGGTACGAGCAGTACTTC. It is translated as CASSFDRGYEQYF.

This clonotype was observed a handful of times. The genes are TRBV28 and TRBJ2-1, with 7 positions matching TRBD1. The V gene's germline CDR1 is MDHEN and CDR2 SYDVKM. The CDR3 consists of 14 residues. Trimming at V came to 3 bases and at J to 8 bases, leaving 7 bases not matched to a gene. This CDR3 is CASSFPDRMDEQFF. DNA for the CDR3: TGTGCCAGCAGTTTTCCGGACAGGATGGATGAGCAGTTCTTC.

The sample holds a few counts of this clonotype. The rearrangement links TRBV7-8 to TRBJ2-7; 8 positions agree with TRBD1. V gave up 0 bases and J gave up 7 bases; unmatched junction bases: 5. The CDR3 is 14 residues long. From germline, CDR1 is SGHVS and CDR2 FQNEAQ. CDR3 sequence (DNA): TGTGCCAGCAGCTTAGCCCAGGGGGCGCGGGAGCAGTACTTC. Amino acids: CASSLAQGAREQYF.